The rows below give T cell receptor beta chains drawn from one sample of a study of blood T cell repertoires in COVID-19. Generated by immunoSEQ multiplex PCR, the TCRdb table keeps only in-frame clones and is missing some. The table has 150,000 to 200,000 clones, approximately 85% seen once. Material: peripheral blood. These TCRs come from a woman aged 80 or older with acute or convalescent COVID-19. The CDR3 runs from the conserved cysteine through the conserved F or W. D genes are given only for firm matches. The size field is filled for only some rows; it gives once, few, many or a size class.

TRBV5-8	.	.	TRBJ1-3	TGTGCCAGCAGCTTGGACAGGCATACTGGAAACACCATATATTTT	CASSLDRHTGNTIYF
TRBV5-6	.	.	TRBJ2-7	TGTGCCAGCAGCTTGGCAGTAGGAGCCTACGAGCAGTACTTC	CASSLAVGAYEQYF
TRBV3-1/TRBV3-2	.	TRBD1	TRBJ1-4	TGTGCCAGCAACTCCGGACAGGGGAAGAATGAAAAACTGTTTTTT	CASNSGQGKNEKLFF
TRBV19	.	.	TRBJ2-1	TGTGCCAGTAGTATAAGCTTGGGACTCCCTGAGTTCTTC	CASSISLGLPEFF
TRBV15	once	TRBD2	TRBJ2-2	TGTGCCACCAGCAGATCCCGTCTAGCGGGAAGCACCGGGGAGCTGTTTTTT	CATSRSRLAGSTGELFF
TRBV30	.	.	TRBJ1-3	TGTGCCTGGAGTGGGCCAATTCAGGGGACCGCTGGAAACACCATATATTTT	CAWSGPIQGTAGNTIYF
TRBV25-1	.	TRBD1	TRBJ2-7	TGTGCCAGCAGGGGAGCCGGGACAGGACCTAGTTCCAGTTCTGAGCAGTACTTC	CASRGAGTGPSSSSEQYF
TRBV3-1/TRBV3-2	.	.	TRBJ2-7	TGTGCCAGCAGCCAAGGGCCGCAGGGGTCATCCTACGAGCAGTACTTC	CASSQGPQGSSYEQYF
TRBV5-1	.	TRBD2	TRBJ2-3	TGCGCCAGCAGCTCACTAGCGGGGACCACAGATACGCAGTATTTT	CASSSLAGTTDTQYF
TRBV19	.	.	TRBJ1-5	TGTGCCAGTAATCGGTCGGACAGAGATCAGCCCCAGCATTTT	CASNRSDRDQPQHF
TRBV7-2	.	TRBD1	TRBJ2-5	TGTGCCAGCAGCTTAGACAGGGGGGAGACCCAGTACTTC	CASSLDRGETQYF
TRBV2	.	TRBD2	TRBJ2-5	TGTGCCAGCAGCCCGACTAGCGGGGGAGAGACCCAGTACTTC	CASSPTSGGETQYF
TRBV6-5	.	.	TRBJ2-2	TGTGCCAGCCGGGTCCTAAACACCGGGGAGCTGTTTTTT	CASRVLNTGELFF
TRBV19	.	.	TRBJ2-3	TGTGCCAGTAGTAGGCAGGGGAGTACAGATACGCAGTATTTT	CASSRQGSTDTQYF
TRBV5-4	.	TRBD1	TRBJ1-3	TGTGCCAGCAGCTCGAGACAGGGTGGAAACACCATATATTTT	CASSSRQGGNTIYF
TRBV27	.	.	TRBJ2-1	TGTGCCAGCAGTTTATCCCCGACCCCCCGGGGCAATGAGCAGTTCTTC	CASSLSPTPRGNEQFF